This T cell receptor (beta chain) was recovered during a study of T cells after yellow fever vaccination. Germline lookup yields CDR1 WSHSY and CDR2 SAAADI. The CDR3 length is 13 residues. Trimming took off 8 bases at V and 4 bases at J, with 12 bases between the two ends. TCRdb fed the 5' RACE reads into MiXCR, producing one record per CDR3 protein. The table lists a few hundred thousand distinct CDR3 sequences, approximately 3.3% of them singletons. This clonotype was detected a few times. The sequence was collected from a young man who received the YFV17D yellow fever vaccine. The chain carries TRBV10-2 and TRBJ1-5, with a possible D match to TRBD1 (6 bases). The sample was CD4+ T cells sorted from PBMCs, taken 10 days after the yellow fever booster vaccination. The CDR3 loop reads CASLKGVNQPQHF. CDR3 DNA: TGCGCCAGCTTGAAGGGGGTAAATCAGCCCCAGCATTTT.